This TCR beta chain emerged from a study of early T cells in non-severe SARS-CoV-2 infection. This clonotype was observed a handful of times. Individual cDNA molecules received unique molecular identifiers during library preparation. TCRdb passed the 5' RACE reads through MiXCR, listing each CDR3 protein once. The sample yields some 90,000 distinct CDR3 sequences, 15% seen once. The length of the CDR3 is 11 residues. The germline V gene has CDR1 SGHNT and CDR2 YYREEE (reference sequence). V shed 4 bases and J shed 5 bases, with 7 bases lying between them. The origin of this receptor is an adult who was a healthcare worker with PCR-confirmed SARS-CoV-2 infection or an uninfected control (not recorded which). The sequencing sample was made of whole blood. The chain uses TRBV5-4 and TRBJ2-7; no clear D gene. The CDR3 DNA is TGTGCCAGCAGCATAGGTAACGAGCAGTACTTC. Residues: CASSIGNEQYF.